This T cell receptor beta chain appears in the sequencing data of a study of blood T cell repertoires in COVID-19 (dated by TCRdb to the early 2020s). Study-level background: Samples from collaborators originated in the United States, Italy and Spain and spanned both the acute and convalescent phases of COVID-19. The material from the prospective study consisted of cDNA or gDNA derived from T cells, B-cell-depleted T cells, or PBMCs. Deeply sampled blood TCRbeta repertoires from subjects exposed to, actively infected with, or recovered from COVID-19 were included in the dataset. The repertoires were made available in a free public database intended to serve as a resource for research on the immune response to SARS-CoV-2. Samples came from the ongoing ImmuneRACE study (first 160 participants) plus 1,254 subjects from 6 global collaborators. A de-identified subject ID, COVID-19 status, age in years and sex were almost always included in the sample metadata. Where available, HLA class I and class II types were taken from metadata supplied by the sample provider and were not determined by assay-based typing. Findings and caveats that apply to the study as a whole: How much clinical and demographic metadata was included differed by source and by participant, and the metadata was provided uncurated.

Enrolling through a virtual design, the prospective study's participants ranged in age from about 18 to 100 years and lived across 20 to 25 United States geographic areas. Cohort assignment in the prospective study relied on participant-reported clinical history from a screening survey and a study questionnaire. For ImmuneRACE Cohort 3, a participant was defined as recovered based on two consecutive negative NP/OP PCR tests, clearance by a healthcare professional, or resolution of symptoms. Mobile phlebotomists in the prospective study collected whole blood, serum and a nasopharyngeal or oropharyngeal swab from every participant. Additional blood draws and questionnaires over an approximately 2-month period could optionally be provided by prospective study participants. Before DNA extraction, prospective study blood samples were shipped either frozen or at room temperature. The immunoSEQ Assay, a bias-controlled multiplex PCR, was used to amplify TCRbeta CDR3 regions from genomic DNA. In the paper's pipeline: Nucleated cell counts per sample were estimated from amplification of reference gene primers within the assay. To quantify the absolute abundance of each unique TCRbeta CDR3 rearrangement, sequence reads were collapsed and filtered. For each sample, productive Simpson clonality was calculated as the square root of Simpson's diversity index across productive rearrangements. The table comes from immuneACCESS by way of TCRdb, which keeps in-frame sequences with V and J called. Part of the clones is missing from these tables; in studies checked, under half for an unresolved V gene and the rest for unknown reasons. V and J calls and clone size come straight from that table; D and trimming were deduced from the DNA. The sample includes approximately 470,000 clones, with roughly 90% observed a single time. The ten largest clones add up to about 0.65% of the sample.

As regards this clone: Its antigen has not been determined. Per-nucleotide qualities are absent, and no much larger clonotype sits a single base away.

V is pared back by 7 bases and J by 0 bases, with 12 bases lying between the germline termini. The CDR3, cysteine through phenylalanine, is 14 amino acids long. Just the 42-base CDR3 DNA is kept, in frame starting at base 1. CDR1 and CDR2 are drawn from the germline V gene: MDHEN, SYDVKM. Sequenced: PBMCs or T cells enriched from blood (not recorded which). Here the chain combines TRBV28 and TRBJ1-1; TRBD1 is a possible D gene, resting on 6 matching bases. The source is a woman aged 18-29 years who had recovered from COVID-19. The sequenced DNA is TGTGCCAGCATTCTCAGGGGCATGAACACTGAAGCTTTCTTT. It encodes CASILRGMNTEAFF.